This is a list of T cell receptor beta chains from one sample in a study of blood T cells in healthy people across ages. TCRdb reanalysed the 5' RACE reads using MiXCR and keeps one entry per CDR3 protein. Of under 1,100,000 distinct CDR3 sequences in the sample, under 30% were seen once. The sample also formed part of further work on T cells of mothers and their children.

Sequenced sample: blood. The source of these receptors is a girl aged 2 to 9 in good health. CDR3s include the opening cysteine and the closing phenylalanine or tryptophan. D genes are given only for firm matches. Rows give clone size only sometimes, using once, few, many, or a class for an expanded clone.

clone_size	v_call	d_call	j_call	cdr3_aa	cdr3_nt
few	TRBV29-1	NA	TRBJ2-1	CSVYSPVGGNEQFF	TGCAGCGTCTATAGCCCGGTAGGAGGCAATGAGCAGTTCTTC
NA	TRBV18	TRBD1	TRBJ1-2	CASSPGTGAPEDGYTF	TGTGCCAGCTCACCCGGGACAGGGGCCCCCGAGGATGGCTACACCTTC
few	TRBV20-1	TRBD2	TRBJ2-5	CSIRLAGGQMWTQYF	TGCAGTATACGACTAGCGGGCGGGCAGATGTGGACCCAGTACTTC
NA	TRBV20-1	NA	TRBJ2-3	CSGSVADTQYF	TGCAGTGGTTCGGTCGCAGATACGCAGTATTTT
NA	TRBV6-5	NA	TRBJ2-2	CASSYVGINTGELFF	TGTGCCAGCAGTTACGTGGGAATTAACACCGGGGAGCTGTTTTTT
NA	TRBV5-1	TRBD2	TRBJ2-1	CASSLFSGGLYNEQFF	TGCGCCAGCAGCTTGTTTAGCGGGGGCCTTTACAATGAGCAGTTCTTC
few	TRBV5-1	NA	TRBJ1-3	CASSGADSGNTIYF	TGCGCCAGCAGCGGGGCAGACTCTGGAAACACCATATATTTT
few	TRBV7-8	NA	TRBJ1-5	CASSLVLTRSNQPQHF	TGTGCCAGCAGCTTAGTTCTCACCCGGAGCAATCAGCCCCAGCATTTT
few	TRBV5-5	TRBD2	TRBJ2-4	CASSPGLRNIQYF	TGTGCCAGCAGCCCGGGACTAAGAAACATTCAGTACTTC
NA	TRBV19	TRBD1	TRBJ2-6	CASSTGTGGVGANVLTF	TGTGCCAGTAGTACCGGGACAGGGGGAGTAGGGGCCAACGTCCTGACTTTC
NA	TRBV7-2	NA	TRBJ2-7	CASSAFLGSGYEQYF	TGTGCCAGCAGCGCATTTTTAGGAAGCGGCTACGAGCAGTACTTC
NA	TRBV4-3	TRBD2	TRBJ2-2	CASSQDQLAGAGELFF	TGCGCCAGCAGCCAAGATCAGCTAGCGGGGGCCGGGGAGCTGTTTTTT
NA	TRBV5-1	TRBD1	TRBJ2-7	CASSLLGQGADEQYF	TGCGCCAGCAGCCTGTTGGGACAGGGGGCCGACGAGCAGTACTTC
many	TRBV29-1	NA	TRBJ2-5	CSVIGQAGETQYF	TGCAGCGTTATTGGGCAGGCCGGAGAGACCCAGTACTTC
few	TRBV12-3/TRBV12-4	NA	TRBJ2-3	CASSEGWLAMTDTQYF	TGTGCCAGCAGCGAGGGGTGGCTAGCGATGACAGATACGCAGTATTTT
many	TRBV24-1	NA	TRBJ1-1	CATSDFYPGGTEAFF	TGTGCCACCAGTGATTTCTATCCGGGGGGCACTGAAGCTTTCTTT
NA	TRBV29-1	NA	TRBJ1-2	CSVAGNGYGYTF	TGCAGCGTTGCGGGGAATGGCTATGGCTACACCTTC
NA	TRBV7-9	TRBD2	TRBJ2-5	CASSPAGDPGTQYF	TGTGCCAGCAGCCCGGCGGGGGACCCTGGGACCCAGTACTTC
NA	TRBV29-1	NA	TRBJ1-2	CSVESPDGYTF	TGCAGCGTTGAAAGTCCGGATGGCTACACCTTC
NA	TRBV5-6	NA	TRBJ2-2	CASRGSPTGELFF	TGTGCCAGCAGAGGGAGTCCCACCGGGGAGCTGTTTTTT
few	TRBV28	TRBD1	TRBJ2-5	CASSLRGRLETQYF	TGTGCCAGCAGTTTAAGGGGGCGCTTGGAGACCCAGTACTTC
NA	TRBV4-2	TRBD2	TRBJ2-3	CASSQPPSGRALDTQYF	TGTGCCAGCAGCCAACCCCCTAGCGGGAGGGCCTTAGATACGCAGTATTTT
few	TRBV28	NA	TRBJ1-5	CASSLRSEMEPQHF	TGTGCCAGCAGTTTACGGTCCGAGATGGAGCCCCAGCATTTT
NA	TRBV10-3	NA	TRBJ1-2	CAISAQDGYGYTF	TGTGCCATCAGTGCACAGGATGGCTATGGCTACACCTTC
few	TRBV28	NA	TRBJ2-7	CASSLGRVGTLSTGEQYF	TGTGCCAGCAGTTTAGGAAGAGTAGGGACCCTCTCTACGGGGGAGCAGTACTTC
NA	TRBV20-1	NA	TRBJ1-1	CSAAPGGTGEAFF	TGCAGTGCCGCGCCGGGGGGGACGGGTGAAGCTTTCTTT
few	TRBV29-1	NA	TRBJ1-4	CSVEVEAPRDEKLFF	TGCAGCGTTGAAGTAGAGGCCCCTAGGGATGAAAAACTGTTTTTT
NA	TRBV12-3/TRBV12-4	NA	TRBJ1-1	CANSLGPPVEGTEAFF	TGTGCCAACAGTCTTGGACCGCCAGTCGAGGGCACTGAAGCTTTCTTT
NA	TRBV5-1	TRBD1	TRBJ2-5	CASSLQTGGEETQYF	TGTGCCAGCAGCCTACAGACAGGGGGGGAAGAGACCCAGTACTTC
few	TRBV6-5	NA	TRBJ2-1	CASSQRTTLRQFF	TGTGCCAGCAGCCAACGGACTACACTTAGGCAGTTCTTC
NA	TRBV6-1	TRBD1	TRBJ1-2	CASTFWTGSTGYTF	TGTGCCAGCACCTTTTGGACAGGGAGTACGGGCTACACCTTC
few	TRBV9	NA	TRBJ2-1	CASSAPTEDEQFF	TGTGCCAGCAGCGCGCCCACAGAGGATGAGCAGTTCTTC
NA	TRBV12-3/TRBV12-4	NA	TRBJ2-1	CASSFSGLRSNEQFF	TGTGCCAGCAGTTTTTCAGGGCTAAGGTCCAATGAGCAGTTCTTC
few	TRBV29-1	NA	TRBJ2-4	CSVEVLGYEENIQYF	TGCAGCGTTGAGGTGTTGGGGTATGAGGAAAACATTCAGTACTTC
NA	TRBV7-8	NA	TRBJ1-2	CASSFRTGNYGYTF	TGTGCCAGCAGCTTTAGAACAGGGAACTATGGCTACACCTTC
few	TRBV29-1	NA	TRBJ1-4	CSVEWQLNEKLFF	TGCAGCGTTGAGTGGCAGCTTAATGAAAAACTGTTTTTT
NA	TRBV28	NA	TRBJ2-7	CASSFGLLDNFYEQYF	TGTGCCAGCAGTTTTGGACTACTCGATAACTTCTACGAGCAGTACTTC
few	TRBV11-2	TRBD2	TRBJ2-7	CASSSLRDYSYEQYF	TGTGCCAGCAGCTCGTTGCGGGACTACTCCTACGAGCAGTACTTC
NA	TRBV6-1	TRBD1	TRBJ1-1	CASSDVSGGTEAFF	TGTGCCAGCAGTGACGTTTCAGGGGGGACTGAAGCTTTCTTT
NA	TRBV19	NA	TRBJ2-7	CASSIARQIPYEQYF	TGTGCCAGTAGTATAGCACGACAGATTCCCTACGAGCAGTACTTC
NA	TRBV7-3	TRBD1	TRBJ2-1	CASSGTGGAYNEQFF	TGTGCCAGCAGCGGGACAGGGGGGGCATACAATGAGCAGTTCTTC
few	TRBV12-3/TRBV12-4	NA	TRBJ1-5	CASSLTPVPTDKPQHF	TGTGCCAGCAGTTTAACACCGGTCCCGACTGACAAGCCCCAGCATTTT
NA	TRBV10-3	TRBD1	TRBJ2-7	CAISEPGTVIHEQYF	TGTGCCATCAGTGAACCCGGGACAGTCATCCACGAGCAGTACTTC
NA	TRBV5-1	NA	TRBJ1-1	CASSLFDYTEAFF	TGCGCCAGCAGCTTGTTTGATTACACTGAAGCTTTCTTT
NA	TRBV20-1	TRBD2	TRBJ2-5	CSAGGLAGGPVVTQYF	TGCAGTGCTGGAGGACTAGCGGGAGGGCCGGTGGTGACCCAGTACTTC
NA	TRBV12-3/TRBV12-4	NA	TRBJ1-2	CASQPWGDGYTF	TGTGCCAGCCAGCCTTGGGGTGATGGCTACACCTTC
NA	TRBV7-2	NA	TRBJ2-4	CASSLAAGDIKNIQYF	TGTGCCAGCAGCTTAGCAGCCGGGGATATCAAAAACATTCAGTACTTC
few	TRBV28	TRBD2	TRBJ2-3	CASRAGGSTDTQYF	TGTGCCAGCAGAGCGGGGGGGAGCACAGATACGCAGTATTTT
NA	TRBV4-1	NA	TRBJ2-5	CASSQETFGETQYF	TGCGCCAGCAGCCAAGAGACATTTGGGGAGACCCAGTACTTC
few	TRBV29-1	TRBD1	TRBJ2-5	CSVEGRQGRETQYF	TGCAGCGTTGAAGGGCGACAGGGGCGAGAGACCCAGTACTTC
NA	TRBV29-1	NA	TRBJ2-1	CSVESLWSSVNEQFF	TGCAGCGTTGAGTCCCTTTGGAGTAGCGTCAATGAGCAGTTCTTC